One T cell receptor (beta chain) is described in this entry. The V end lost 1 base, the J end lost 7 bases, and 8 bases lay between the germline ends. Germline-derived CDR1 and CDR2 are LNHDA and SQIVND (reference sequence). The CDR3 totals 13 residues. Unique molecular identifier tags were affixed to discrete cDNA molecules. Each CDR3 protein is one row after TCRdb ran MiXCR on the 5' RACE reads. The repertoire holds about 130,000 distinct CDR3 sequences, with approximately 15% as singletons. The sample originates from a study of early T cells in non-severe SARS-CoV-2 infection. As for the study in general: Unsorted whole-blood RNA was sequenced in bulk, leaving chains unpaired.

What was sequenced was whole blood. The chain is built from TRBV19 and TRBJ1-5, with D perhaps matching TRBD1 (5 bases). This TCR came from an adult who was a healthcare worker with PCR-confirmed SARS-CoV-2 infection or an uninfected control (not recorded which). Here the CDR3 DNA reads TGTGCCAGTAGTATAGGCGGGGGACAGCCCCAGCATTTT. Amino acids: CASSIGGGQPQHF.